This T cell receptor beta chain emerged from a study of blood T cell repertoires in COVID-19 (dated by TCRdb to 2019 to 2021). Looking at the study overall: Samples from collaborators originated in the United States, Italy and Spain and spanned both the acute and convalescent phases of COVID-19. A freely available public database, intended as a resource for researchers studying the immune response to SARS-CoV-2, is where the repertoires were released. Deeply sampled blood TCRbeta repertoires from subjects exposed to, actively infected with, or recovered from COVID-19 were included in the dataset. The sample metadata nearly always contained a de-identified subject ID, COVID-19 status, age in years and sex. Samples were obtained from the ongoing ImmuneRACE study (first 160 participants) and from 1,254 subjects provided by 6 global collaborators. Where available, HLA class I and class II types were taken from metadata supplied by the sample provider and were not determined by assay-based typing. The prospective study material was composed of cDNA or gDNA derived from T cells, B-cell-depleted T cells, or PBMCs. The paper's findings and limits, for the study overall: How much clinical and demographic metadata was included differed by source and by participant, and the metadata was provided uncurated.

TCRbeta CDR3 regions were amplified from genomic DNA by means of the immunoSEQ Assay, a bias-controlled multiplex PCR. Under the source paper's analysis protocol: The number of nucleated cells in each sample was estimated from the amplification of reference gene primers within the assay. To quantify the absolute abundance of each unique TCRbeta CDR3 rearrangement, sequence reads were collapsed and filtered. For each sample, productive Simpson clonality was calculated by taking the square root of Simpson's diversity index across productive rearrangements. TCRdb limited this immuneACCESS table to in-frame rearrangements with V and J called. A share of clones is missing; checked studies link under half to unresolved V genes, and the rest is unexplained. Clone size and V and J calls were adopted from that table, with D and trimming inferred from the DNA. The sample records about 320,000 clones, approximately 85% of which are singletons. Approximately 7.9% of the sample goes to the ten largest clones.

Concerning this clone: Its antigen remains undetermined. No base quality information exists; no much larger clone differs at one position.

Each collaborating institution followed its own protocols to collect whole blood in K2EDTA tubes. For TCRbeta analysis, collaborators shipped samples as frozen whole blood, isolated PBMCs, or DNA extracted from either of those sample types. Material for sequencing was peripheral blood. The receptor comes from a human donor in a cohort sampled during active COVID-19.

The DNA sequence is TGTGCCAGCAGTTCTGACAGGCAAGAGACCCAGTACTTC. Its amino acids are CASSSDRQETQYF. The sequence joins TRBV27 to TRBJ2-5; tentative D gene TRBD1, with 6 bases matching. V gives up 4 bases and J gives up 2 bases, and the segment between their germline ends measures 8 bases. The CDR3 holds 13 amino acids from the cysteine to the phenylalanine. CDR3 DNA only is kept here, 39 bases in frame from base 1. CDR1 and CDR2 are drawn from the germline V gene (reference sequence): MNHEY, SMNVEV.